This T cell receptor (beta chain) was documented in a study of T cells after yellow fever vaccination. The sample holds a few counts of this clonotype. J lost 2 bases, V lost 6 bases, and 4 bases had no gene match. The CDR3 is made up of 14 amino acids. Germline V gives CDR1 SGHRS, CDR2 YFSETQ. A process of 5'RACE template switching, which added a universal primer site and UMIs, was used to make TCR cDNA. TCRdb independently ran MiXCR on the 5' RACE reads; one entry per CDR3 protein. The profile shows hundreds of thousands of distinct CDR3 sequences, about 12% of them singletons. The TCR comes from a man younger than 35 who received the YFV17D yellow fever vaccine. This chain uses TRBV5-1 with TRBJ2-3; 9 bases fit TRBD1. The sample here was CD4+ T cells sorted from PBMCs, taken 15 days after the yellow fever booster vaccination. The CDR3 nucleotides are TGCGCCAGCACCCGGGACAGGGACACAGATACGCAGTATTTT. Protein sequence: CASTRDRDTDTQYF.